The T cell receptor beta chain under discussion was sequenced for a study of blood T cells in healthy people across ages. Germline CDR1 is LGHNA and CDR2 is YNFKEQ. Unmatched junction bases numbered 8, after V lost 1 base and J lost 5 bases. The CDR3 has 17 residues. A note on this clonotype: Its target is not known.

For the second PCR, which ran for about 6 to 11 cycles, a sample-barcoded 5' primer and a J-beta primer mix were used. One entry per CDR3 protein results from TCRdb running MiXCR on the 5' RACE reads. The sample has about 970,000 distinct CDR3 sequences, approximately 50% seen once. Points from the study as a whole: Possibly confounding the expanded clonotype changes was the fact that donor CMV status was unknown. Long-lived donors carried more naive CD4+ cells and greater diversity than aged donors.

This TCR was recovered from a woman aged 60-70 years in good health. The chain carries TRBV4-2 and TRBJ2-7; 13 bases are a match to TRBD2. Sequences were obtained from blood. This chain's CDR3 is CASSQVARTSGSNEQYF. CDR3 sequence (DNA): TGTGCCAGCAGCCAAGTCGCCCGGACTAGCGGGAGCAACGAGCAGTACTTC.